The clone carrying this TCR beta chain was counted between two and nine times. The data stem from a study of blood T cell repertoires in COVID-19. The wider study: Samples came from the United States, Italy and Spain, spanning acute and convalescent COVID-19. Sources were T cells, B-cell-depleted T cells, or PBMCs; the material itself was cDNA or gDNA.

The age range of participants was about 18 to 89 years, with residence in under 30 US areas. Participant-reported clinical history was the basis for cohort assignment. V lost 3 bases to trimming and J lost 5 bases; unmatched junction nucleotides: 10. Germline V gene data show CDR1 as SGHNT and CDR2 as YYREEE (reference sequence). The CDR3 is 15 amino acids. Clones were sequenced by immunoSEQ multiplex PCR, and TCRdb holds only the in-frame ones, with some missing. Of about 210,000 clones listed, just under 90% are singletons. V is TRBV5-4 and J is TRBJ1-2, with TRBD1 matching over 7 bases. Sequences were obtained from PBMCs or T cells enriched from blood (not recorded which). The TCR originated in a young man who had recovered from COVID-19. The CDR3 sequence: CASSSGGQARYGYTF. In DNA, the CDR3 is TGTGCCAGCAGCTCGGGCGGACAGGCACGTTATGGCTACACCTTC.